This T cell receptor (beta chain) was sequenced in a study of T cell changes during pregnancy in multiple sclerosis. The method was immunoSEQ multiplex PCR; TCRdb's version includes in-frame clones alone and lacks a portion of them. The sample includes over 50,000 clones, just over 90% seen only once; the top ten take 2% to 2.5%. CDR1 and CDR2 from the germline V gene are SGHAT and FQNNGV. CDR3 length equals 15 residues. The germline V and J ends were trimmed by 6 bases and 0 bases, with 12 bases remaining between them. Sample: peripheral blood, taken in the first trimester of pregnancy. This TCR was recovered from a female donor in good health, enrolled as a control in a pregnancy study. This chain links TRBV11-2 with TRBJ1-3, with D maybe TRBD1 (6 bases). DNA of the CDR3: TGTGCCAGCAGACGGACAGCCTTCTCTGGAAACACCATATATTTT. Residues: CASRRTAFSGNTIYF. The variable domain in full, completed from reference TRBV11-2 and TRBJ1-3, reads EAGVAQSPRYKIIEKRQSVAFWCNPISGHATLYWYQQILGQGPKLLIQFQNNGVVDDSQLPKDRFSAERLKGVDSTLKIQPAKLEDSAVYLCASRRTAFSGNTIYFGEGSWLTVV.